Below, 5 T cell receptor beta chains from the same sample are listed, as sequenced in a study of T cell responses to AZD1222 COVID-19 vaccine. Sequenced by immunoSEQ multiplex PCR; TCRdb stores in-frame clones only, minus some. The sample consists of some 130,000 clones, around nine tenths of them appearing once. The source material was peripheral blood, sampled on day 0 of AZD1222 vaccination. These receptors all stem from an adult in good health.

The chain uses TRBV15 and TRBJ2-3; TRBD1 matches at 10 bases. From germline, CDR1 is LNHNV and CDR2 YYDKDF (reference sequence). The CDR3 has 18 residues. The V gene end was trimmed by 4 bases and the J gene end by 9 bases; junction bases not matched to a gene: 19. Here the CDR3 reads CATSNPEVDRGLMGTQYF. For the CDR3, the DNA is TGTGCCACCAGCAACCCTGAAGTCGACAGGGGGCTCATGGGGACGCAGTATTTT.

This clone has a single count. The gene calls are TRBV5-1 and TRBJ2-3; D remains unclear. CDR1 SGHRS and CDR2 YFSETQ come from the germline V gene. V lost 6 bases to trimming and J lost 4 bases, with 18 bases between them. The CDR3 contains 15 residues. CDR3 region: CASTLFRWGADTQYF. Written as DNA, the CDR3 is TGCGCCAGCACACTATTTCGCTGGGGTGCAGATACGCAGTATTTT.

This chain links TRBV6-2 or TRBV6-3 with TRBJ1-1; 10 bases are a match to TRBD1. The germline CDR1 and CDR2 sequences are MNHEY and SVGEGT. The CDR3 loop spans 14 amino acids. Losses at the gene ends were 5 bases for V and 4 bases for J; bases not matched to a gene: 4. The DNA for the CDR3 is TGTGCCAGCAGTCCCTGGACAGGGGGCACTGAAGCTTTCTTT. Amino acid sequence: CASSPWTGGTEAFF.

The gene calls are TRBV14 and TRBJ2-1; 10 bases match TRBD1. Germline V gene data show CDR1 as SGHDN and CDR2 as FVKESK. With 3 bases clipped from V and 8 bases from J, the junction kept 7 bases outside the gene matches. This CDR3 has 15 residues. This CDR3 reads CASSQGQGWSHEQFF. As DNA, the CDR3 is TGTGCCAGCAGCCAGGGACAGGGGTGGTCGCATGAGCAGTTCTTC.

The V gene is TRBV11-2, the J gene TRBJ2-1; D is possibly TRBD2 (5 bases). CDR3 length equals 15 residues. In germline, CDR1 is SGHAT, CDR2 FQNNGV. The V end was cut by 3 bases, the J end by 4 bases, with 13 bases between. CDR3 sequence reads: CASSFGLPPYNEQFF. CDR3 coding DNA: TGTGCCAGCAGCTTTGGACTCCCGCCGTACAATGAGCAGTTCTTC.